This TCR beta chain was recorded in a study of OX40 agonist ivuxolimab in advanced cancers. Study details: A diagnosis of hepatocellular carcinoma, melanoma, renal cell or head and neck cancer was present in dose-escalation patients.

Only in-frame clones appear in the TCRdb table, and some are missing; sequencing was by immunoSEQ multiplex PCR. The profile shows 70,000 to 80,000 clones, roughly 81% of them singletons. General study results and limits: Fewer expanded clones were found on average in CD4+ than in CD8+ T cells. At 0.1 to 3.0 mg/kg and by week 6, CD4+ and CD8+ T cells in the blood had expanded clonally.

Details on this clone: No antigen is known for it.

Between the trimmed V and J ends, which lost 3 bases and 5 bases, there was a span of 15 bases. This CDR3 comprises 15 residues. Germline CDR1 reads LNHDA; CDR2 reads SQIVND (reference sequence). This chain links TRBV19 with TRBJ2-3; D unresolved. Sequencing was performed on CD4+ or CD8+ T cells sorted from blood, taken in a trial of the OX40 agonist ivuxolimab. The source is an adult with an advanced solid tumor such as melanoma, head and neck, liver or kidney cancer. The chain's CDR3 is CASSIGRSPGDTQYF. The DNA of the CDR3 is TGTGCCAGTAGTATTGGACGGTCGCCGGGAGATACGCAGTATTTT.